The clone carrying this TCR beta chain has a handful of counts. Its specificity is not known. The V and J ends lost 4 bases and 8 bases respectively, with 21 bases between them. Germline CDR1 and CDR2: SGHKS and YYEKEE (reference sequence). The CDR3 is made up of 16 amino acids. TCR beta CDR3 region amplification was performed from RNA transcripts. With the HTBI primer set, the TCR CDR3 went through a first round of RT-PCR. TCRdb independently ran MiXCR on the multiplex PCR reads; one entry per CDR3 protein. The sample includes about 330,000 distinct CDR3 sequences, approximately 15% of them seen just once. These data are taken from a study of T cells in Graves' hyperthyroidism and ophthalmopathy. Clinical Activity Scores of at least 3, NOSPECS grades of at least 4 and durations under 3 months characterized ophthalmopathy patients. Study findings and constraints: Ophthalmopathy was separated from stable hyperthyroidism by a 13 V-J model.

The source of this sequence is a woman aged 40 to 50 with Graves' ophthalmopathy. Sequenced material: blood. The chain carries TRBV5-5 and TRBJ1-4; possibly TRBD1 for D (5 bases). CDR3 DNA sequence: TGTGCCAGCAGCCGTCGTCCAGGGATCGGGAACGAAAAACTGTTTTTT. This translates into CASSRRPGIGNEKLFF.